The source of this T cell receptor (beta chain) is a study of cytomegalovirus exposure and HLA in healthy donors. Study-wide results and limits: Cytomegalovirus status was reportedly diagnosed by the classifier with high sensitivity and specificity. According to a later analysis, most TCR beta chains associated with CMV appeared HLA-restricted.

With respect to this clone: Its target is unknown.

Primers for the PCR totalled 60 Vbeta and 13 Jbeta. Profiling relied on immunoSEQ multiplex PCR, and the TCRdb table lists in-frame clones only, not all of them. The table includes under 150,000 clones, roughly four fifths detected once. CDR3 length equals 15 residues. CDR1 is GTSNPN and CDR2 is SVGIG in the germline V gene (reference sequence). Trimming stripped 0 bases from V and 5 bases from J, with 13 bases between. The donors, nominally healthy at sampling, likely had unrecorded immune exposures. The V call is TRBV30, the J call TRBJ1-4; possibly TRBD1 for D (5 bases). The specimen was PBMCs. The sequence was collected from a male donor in good health and CMV-seropositive. The CDR3 loop reads CAWSVPGGTNEKLFF. In DNA form, the CDR3 reads TGTGCCTGGAGTGTACCGGGGGGGACCAATGAAAAACTGTTTTTT.